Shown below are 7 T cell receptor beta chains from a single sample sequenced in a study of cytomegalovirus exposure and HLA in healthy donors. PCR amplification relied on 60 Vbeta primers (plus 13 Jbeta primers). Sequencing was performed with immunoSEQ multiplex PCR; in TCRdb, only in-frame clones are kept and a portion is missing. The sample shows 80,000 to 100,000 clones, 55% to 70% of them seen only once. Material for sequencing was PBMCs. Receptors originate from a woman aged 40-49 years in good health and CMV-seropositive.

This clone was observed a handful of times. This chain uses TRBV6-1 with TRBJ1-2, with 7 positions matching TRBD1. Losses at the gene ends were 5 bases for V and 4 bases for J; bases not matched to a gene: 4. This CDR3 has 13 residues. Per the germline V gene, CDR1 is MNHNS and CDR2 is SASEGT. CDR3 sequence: CASSQTGAYGYTF. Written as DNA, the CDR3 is TGTGCCAGCAGTCAAACAGGGGCCTATGGCTACACCTTC.

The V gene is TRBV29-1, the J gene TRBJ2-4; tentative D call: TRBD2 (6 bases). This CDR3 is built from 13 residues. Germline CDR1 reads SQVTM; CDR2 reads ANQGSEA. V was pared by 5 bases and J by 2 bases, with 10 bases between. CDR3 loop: CSVLEGSKNIQYF. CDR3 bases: TGCAGCGTTTTGGAGGGGTCCAAAAACATTCAGTACTTC.

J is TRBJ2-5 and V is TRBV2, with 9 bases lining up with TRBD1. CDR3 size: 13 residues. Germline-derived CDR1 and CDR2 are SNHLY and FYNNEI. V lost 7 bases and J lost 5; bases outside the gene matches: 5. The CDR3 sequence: CASTGQGRETQYF. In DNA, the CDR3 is TGTGCCAGCACCGGACAGGGGCGGGAGACCCAGTACTTC.

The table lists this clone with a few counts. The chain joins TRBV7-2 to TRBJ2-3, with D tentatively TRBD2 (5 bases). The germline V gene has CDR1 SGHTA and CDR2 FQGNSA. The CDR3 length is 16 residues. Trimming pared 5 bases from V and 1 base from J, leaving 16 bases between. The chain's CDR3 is CASSLSPPLGTDTQYF. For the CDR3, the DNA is TGTGCCAGCAGCCTTAGCCCCCCACTAGGCACAGATACGCAGTATTTT.

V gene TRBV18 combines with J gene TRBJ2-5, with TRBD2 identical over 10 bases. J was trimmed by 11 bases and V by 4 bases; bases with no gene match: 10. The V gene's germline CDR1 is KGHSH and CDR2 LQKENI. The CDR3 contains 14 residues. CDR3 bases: TGTGCCAGCTCACTGCTAGCGGGAGTAGAAGAGCAGTACTTC. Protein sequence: CASSLLAGVEEQYF. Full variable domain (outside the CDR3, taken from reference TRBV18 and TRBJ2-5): NAGVMQNPRHLVRRRGQEARLRCSPMKGHSHVYWYRQLPEEGLKFMVYLQKENIIDESGMPKERFSAEFPKEGPSILRIQQVVRGDSAAYFCASSLLAGVEEQYFGPGTRLLVL.

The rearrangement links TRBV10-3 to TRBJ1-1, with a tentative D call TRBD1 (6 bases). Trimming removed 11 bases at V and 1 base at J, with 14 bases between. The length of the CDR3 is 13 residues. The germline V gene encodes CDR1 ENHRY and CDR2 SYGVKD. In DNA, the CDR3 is TGTGCCTCGAGGGGGGGCGAGAACACTGAAGCTTTCTTT. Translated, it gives CASRGGENTEAFF.

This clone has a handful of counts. The CDR3 here is CASSLDNSYEQYF. DNA for the CDR3: TGTGCCAGCAGTCTGGACAATTCCTACGAGCAGTACTTC. V and J are TRBV27 and TRBJ2-7; weak D call: TRBD1 (5 bases). Germline CDR1 MNHEY, CDR2 SMNVEV (reference sequence). This CDR3 has 13 amino acids. V dropped 5 bases and J dropped 1 base, with 9 bases sitting between them.